This record looks at one TCR beta chain sequence and its context. Its antigen is undetermined. There are 14 residues in the CDR3. V shed 3 bases and J shed 9 bases, with 17 bases lying between them. The record originates from a study of radiotherapy plus CTLA-4 blockade in lung cancer. At the level of the study: Among enrolled patients, over 15% responded and 30% to 40% achieved disease control.

Participants had chemo-refractory metastatic non-small-cell lung cancer and were treated with focal radiation plus ipilimumab CTLA-4 blockade. Study-wide points: Strongest reported response predictors: early blood clone changes and post-radiation interferon-beta. An expansion of tumor-derived TCR clones occurred in blood after radiotherapy plus ipilimumab.

Assay used: immunoSEQ multiplex PCR; TCRdb lists only in-frame clones, some missing. The sample includes 49,000 or so clones, approximately 76% of them seen just once. The V gene is TRBV23-1, the J gene TRBJ1-1; the D gene is possibly TRBD1 (5 bases). TRBV23-1 is an open reading frame whose function is uncertain. The origin of this receptor is a human donor with non-small cell lung cancer who had stable disease on radiotherapy plus ipilimumab. The sample consisted of peripheral blood, taken from a patient treated with radiotherapy plus ipilimumab. The CDR3 DNA reads TGCGCCAGCAGTCACCCTGTGGGGGTGGGACAAGCTTTCTTT. Amino acid sequence: CASSHPVGVGQAFF.